This T cell receptor beta chain stems from a study of blood T cell repertoires in COVID-19. Turning to the study itself: There were acute and convalescent COVID-19 samples, and they came from the United States, Italy and Spain. T cells, B-cell-depleted T cells, or PBMCs supplied cDNA or gDNA.

Germline V gene lookup returns CDR1 SGHKS and CDR2 YYEKEE (reference sequence). Trimming shortened V by 0 bases and J by 2 bases, and 6 bases separated the two germline ends. The CDR3 extends over 14 amino acids. Of note for this clone: This specimen includes other DNA sequences encoding the same CDR3.

As originally analysed: Reference gene primer amplification gave nucleated cell count estimates. Some clones are missing from TCRdb's copy, which holds only in-frame ones; the method was immunoSEQ multiplex PCR. From that table come the V and J calls and clone size; the DNA was used to work out D and trimming. The sample holds around 26,000 clones, approximately 88% seen once. Sequencing was done on a sample of peripheral blood. The rearrangement links TRBV5-5 to TRBJ1-5; D may be TRBD1 (6 bases). The clonotype comes from a human donor in a cohort sampled during active COVID-19. The CDR3 is CASSLEGGNQPQHF. In DNA form, the CDR3 reads TGTGCCAGCAGCTTGGAGGGGGGCAATCAGCCCCAGCATTTT.